This T cell receptor beta chain comes out of a study of identical twins. This clonotype showed up many times. Trimming removed 0 bases at V and 0 bases at J, with 9 bases between. Germline V CDR1 and CDR2: SGHTA, FQGNSA. This CDR3 contains 16 residues. One entry per CDR3 protein, called by TCRdb with MiXCR from the 5' RACE reads. The sample yields some 710,000 distinct CDR3 sequences, around 6.1% seen once. V and J are TRBV7-2 and TRBJ2-1; D is undetermined. Sequences were obtained from naive T cells sorted from blood. This receptor was obtained from a man younger than 35 in good health. CDR3 nucleotide sequence: TGTGCCAGCAGCTTAGCGGCAGGAGCCTCCTACAATGAGCAGTTCTTC. It is translated as CASSLAAGASYNEQFF.